The sample holds a few counts of the clone carrying this T cell receptor (beta chain). Its antigen is still unknown. In germline, CDR1 is ENHRY, CDR2 SYGVKD. The J segment lost 5 bases and the V segment lost 7 bases, leaving 7 bases of the junction unmatched. This CDR3 spans 14 amino acids. This entry belongs to a study of CD8+ T cells in alopecia areata. For the study at large: Treated patients received oral tofacitinib, 5 to 10 mg twice daily. Findings of the study overall: Normal scalp showed lower clonality than lesional scalp, especially alopecia totalis/universalis.

Specimens obtained from alopecia areata patients comprised lesional scalp punch biopsies and peripheral blood. Isolated RNA was reverse transcribed into cDNA used as the sequencing template. The method was immunoSEQ multiplex PCR; TCRdb's version includes in-frame clones alone and lacks a portion of them. This repertoire shows fewer than 150,000 clones, roughly two fifths found once; its top ten account for roughly 3.3%. This TCR was sampled from a human donor with alopecia areata. Specimen: CD4+ T cells sorted from blood. The chain carries TRBV10-3 and TRBJ2-1; 8 bases map to TRBD2. This CDR3 is CAIKLGGGNNEQFF. CDR3 coding DNA: TGTGCCATCAAGTTGGGCGGGGGGAACAATGAGCAGTTCTTC.